A selection of T cell receptor beta chains follows, all from one sample in a study of regulatory T cells in long-lasting Graves disease. TCRdb called the multiplex PCR reads again in MiXCR, with one record for every CDR3 protein. This sample has approximately 440,000 distinct CDR3 sequences; 16% occur once, and the top ten carry 12%. These data were also filed under a second study, of T cells in Graves' hyperthyroidism and ophthalmopathy.

The sequenced sample was peripheral blood mononuclear cells (PBMCs), obtained at new diagnosis, from a patient treated with antithyroid drugs. Receptors originate from a man in his forties with Graves disease. CDR3s include the opening cysteine and the closing phenylalanine or tryptophan. D genes are given only for firm matches. The listing skips clone size in some rows; elsewhere it reads once, few, many or a size class.

V gene	D gene	clone size	J gene	CDR3 protein	CDR3 DNA
TRBV2	.	.	TRBJ2-2	CASSRTGLVTGELFF	TGTGCCAGCAGTAGAACAGGGCTGGTCACCGGGGAGCTGTTTTTT
TRBV20-1	TRBD1	many	TRBJ1-3	CSARAGGVASGRGNTIYF	TGCAGTGCTAGAGCAGGGGGTGTCGCTTCGGGCCGCGGAAACACCATATATTTT
TRBV18	.	many	TRBJ1-2	CASSPPSKTVRSGYTF	TGTGCCAGCTCACCACCAAGTAAGACGGTTCGAAGTGGCTACACCTTC
TRBV19	.	few	TRBJ2-7	CASSRSGNYEQYF	TGTGCCAGTAGCCGTAGCGGCAACTACGAGCAGTACTTC
TRBV20-1	.	few	TRBJ2-1	CSARTLATTYNEQFF	TGCAGTGCTAGAACTCTAGCGACAACCTACAATGAGCAGTTCTTC
TRBV7-9	TRBD1	.	TRBJ2-3	CASSVDRGTDTQYF	TGTGCCAGCAGCGTCGACAGGGGGACAGATACGCAGTATTTT
TRBV11-2	.	many	TRBJ2-1	CASSLVDILGYNEQFF	TGTGCCAGCAGCTTAGTAGACATTCTGGGCTACAATGAGCAGTTCTTC
TRBV3-1	.	few	TRBJ2-7	CASSQDIRDLRSEQYF	TGTGCCAGCAGCCAAGATATTAGGGATCTGAGATCCGAGCAGTACTTC
TRBV20-1	.	many	TRBJ1-4	CSARDWGRNEKLFF	TGCAGTGCTAGAGATTGGGGAAGGAATGAAAAACTGTTTTTT
TRBV11-2	TRBD2	many	TRBJ2-3	CASSIAAGGHGFGTDTQYF	TGTGCCAGCAGCATCGCCGCGGGAGGGCACGGGTTTGGCACAGATACGCAGTATTTT
TRBV11-3	TRBD1	many	TRBJ2-7	CASSSDWAGGRGKQREQYF	TGTGCCAGCAGCTCCGACTGGGCAGGGGGAAGGGGCAAGCAACGCGAGCAGTACTTC
TRBV19	.	many	TRBJ2-3	CASSPGPSGTQYF	TGTGCCAGTAGTCCGGGCCCGTCGGGTACGCAGTATTTT
TRBV7-9	.	few	TRBJ2-5	CASSLYRQETQYF	TGTGCCAGCAGCTTATACCGCCAAGAGACCCAGTACTTC
TRBV5-1	.	once	TRBJ1-1	CASSLVEREGTEAFF	TGCGCCAGCAGCTTGGTGGAAAGGGAGGGCACTGAAGCTTTCTTT